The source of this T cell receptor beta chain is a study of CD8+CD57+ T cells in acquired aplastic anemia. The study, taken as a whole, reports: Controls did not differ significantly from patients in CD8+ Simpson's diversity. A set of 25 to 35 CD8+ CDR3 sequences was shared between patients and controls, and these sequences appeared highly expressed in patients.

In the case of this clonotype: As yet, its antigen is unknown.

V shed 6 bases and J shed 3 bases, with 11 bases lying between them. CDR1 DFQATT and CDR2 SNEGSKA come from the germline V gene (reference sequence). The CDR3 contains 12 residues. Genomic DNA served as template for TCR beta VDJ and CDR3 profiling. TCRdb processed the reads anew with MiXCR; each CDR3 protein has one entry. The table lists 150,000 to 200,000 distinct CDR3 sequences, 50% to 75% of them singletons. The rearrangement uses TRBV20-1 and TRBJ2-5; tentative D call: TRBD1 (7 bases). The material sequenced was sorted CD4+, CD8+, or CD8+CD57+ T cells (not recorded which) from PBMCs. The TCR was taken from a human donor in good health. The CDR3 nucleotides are TGCAGTGCCCAGGGGGGAGAAGAGACCCAGTACTTC. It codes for CSAQGGEETQYF.